This entry concerns a single TCR beta chain. Authors' data handling: Cell counts per sample came from amplifying reference gene primers. Repertoires were generated with immunoSEQ multiplex PCR, while TCRdb's copy carries only in-frame clones and drops some. The V and J calls and clone size are taken from that table; D and trimming were inferred from the DNA. The data show 130,000 to 150,000 clones, around 84% seen once. This entry is derived from a study of blood T cell repertoires in COVID-19. This CDR3 has 15 residues. The germline V gene encodes CDR1 LGHDT and CDR2 YNNKEL (reference sequence). J was trimmed by 7 bases and V by 5 bases; bases with no gene match: 8.

The chain combines TRBV3-1 (or the pseudogene TRBV3-2) with TRBJ1-4; TRBD1 matches at 9 bases. The material sequenced was peripheral blood. The TCR originated in a human donor in a cohort sampled during active COVID-19. The CDR3 here is CASSFGTGNGEKLFF. Written as DNA, the CDR3 is TGTGCCAGCAGCTTCGGGACAGGGAACGGTGAAAAACTGTTTTTT.